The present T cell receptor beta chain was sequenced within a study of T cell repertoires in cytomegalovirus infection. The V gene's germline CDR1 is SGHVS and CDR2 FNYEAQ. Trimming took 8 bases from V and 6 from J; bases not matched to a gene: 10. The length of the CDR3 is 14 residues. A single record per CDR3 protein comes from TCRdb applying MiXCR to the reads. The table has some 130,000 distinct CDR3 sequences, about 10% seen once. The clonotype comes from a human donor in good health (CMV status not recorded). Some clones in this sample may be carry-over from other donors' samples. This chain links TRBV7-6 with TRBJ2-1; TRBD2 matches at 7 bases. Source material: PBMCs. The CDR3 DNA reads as TGTGCCAGCGGCAGGCTAGCGGAGGGCAATGAGCAGTTCTTC. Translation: CASGRLAEGNEQFF.